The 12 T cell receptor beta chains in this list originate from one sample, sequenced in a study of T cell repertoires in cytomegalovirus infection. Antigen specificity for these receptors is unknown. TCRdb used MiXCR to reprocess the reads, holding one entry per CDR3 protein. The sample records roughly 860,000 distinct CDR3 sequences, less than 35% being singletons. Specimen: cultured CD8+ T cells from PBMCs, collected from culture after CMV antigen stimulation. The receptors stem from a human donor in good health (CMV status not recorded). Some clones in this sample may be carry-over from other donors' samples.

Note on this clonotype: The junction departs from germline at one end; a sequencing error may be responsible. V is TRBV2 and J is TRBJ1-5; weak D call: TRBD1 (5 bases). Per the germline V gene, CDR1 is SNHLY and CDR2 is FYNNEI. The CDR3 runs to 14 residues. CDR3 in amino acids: CASREDSYNQPQHF. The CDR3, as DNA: TGTGCCAGCAGAGAAGACAGTTACAATCAGCCCCAGCATTTT.

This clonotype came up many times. CDR3 sequence (DNA): TGTGCCAGCAGCTTAGGGGGAAGCAATCAGCCCCAGCATTTT. It codes for CASSLGGSNQPQHF. This sequence joins TRBV27 and TRBJ1-5, with a weak D call TRBD1 (6 bases). This CDR3 has 14 amino acids. Germline CDR1 and CDR2: MNHEY and SMNVEV (reference sequence). Trimming shortened V by 6 bases and J by 1 base, and 10 bases separated the two germline ends.

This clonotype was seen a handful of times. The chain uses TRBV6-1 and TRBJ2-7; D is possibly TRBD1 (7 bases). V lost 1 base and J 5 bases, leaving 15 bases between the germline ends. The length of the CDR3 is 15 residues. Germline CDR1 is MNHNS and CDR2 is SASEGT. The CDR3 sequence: CASSEGHDREDEQYF. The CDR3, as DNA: TGTGCCAGCAGTGAAGGTCACGACAGGGAGGACGAGCAGTACTTC.

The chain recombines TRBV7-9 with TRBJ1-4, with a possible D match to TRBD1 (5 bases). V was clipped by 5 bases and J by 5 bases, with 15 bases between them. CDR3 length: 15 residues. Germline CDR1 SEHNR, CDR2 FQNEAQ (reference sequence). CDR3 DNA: TGTGCCAGCAGCCCTCGTGTAGGGGTGAATGAAAAACTGTTTTTT. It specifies CASSPRVGVNEKLFF.

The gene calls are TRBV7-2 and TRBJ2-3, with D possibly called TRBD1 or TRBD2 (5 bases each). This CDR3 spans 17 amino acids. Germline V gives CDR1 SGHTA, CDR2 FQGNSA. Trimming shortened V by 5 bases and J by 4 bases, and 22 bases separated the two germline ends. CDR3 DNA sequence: TGTGCCAGCAGCGTTCCATGGGACCGCCCTGTCCCAGATACGCAGTATTTT. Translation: CASSVPWDRPVPDTQYF.

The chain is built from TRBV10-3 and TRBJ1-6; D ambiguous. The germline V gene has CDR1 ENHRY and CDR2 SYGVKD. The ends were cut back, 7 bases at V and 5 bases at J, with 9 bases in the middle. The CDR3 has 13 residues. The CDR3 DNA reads TGTGCCATCAATCCTGAAAATAATTCACCCCTCCACTTT. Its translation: CAINPENNSPLHF.

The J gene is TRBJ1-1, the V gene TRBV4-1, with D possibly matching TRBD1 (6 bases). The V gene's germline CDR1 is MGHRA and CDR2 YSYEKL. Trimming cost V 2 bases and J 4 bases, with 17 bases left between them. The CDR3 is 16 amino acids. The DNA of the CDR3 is TGCGCCAGCAGCCAAAGGGGGTCGGGGGTAGGCACTGAAGCTTTCTTT. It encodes CASSQRGSGVGTEAFF.

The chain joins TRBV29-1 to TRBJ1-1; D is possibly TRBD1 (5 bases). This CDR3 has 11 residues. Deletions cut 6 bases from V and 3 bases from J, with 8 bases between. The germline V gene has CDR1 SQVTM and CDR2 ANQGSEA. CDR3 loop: CSVGGDTEAFF. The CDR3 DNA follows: TGCAGCGTGGGGGGGGACACTGAAGCTTTCTTT. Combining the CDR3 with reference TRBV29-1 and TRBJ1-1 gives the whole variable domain SAVISQKPSRDICQRGTSLTIQCQVDSQVTMMFWYRQQPGQSLTLIATANQGSEATYESGFVIDKFPISRPNLTFSTLTVSNMSPEDSSIYLCSVGGDTEAFFGQGTRLTVV.

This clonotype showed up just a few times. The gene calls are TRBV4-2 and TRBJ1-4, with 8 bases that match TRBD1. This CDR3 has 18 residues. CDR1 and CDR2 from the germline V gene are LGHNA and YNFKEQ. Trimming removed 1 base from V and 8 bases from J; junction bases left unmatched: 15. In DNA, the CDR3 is TGTGCCAGCAGCCAAGCCTTACTCACGACAGGGGAGCACGAAAAACTGTTTTTT. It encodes CASSQALLTTGEHEKLFF.

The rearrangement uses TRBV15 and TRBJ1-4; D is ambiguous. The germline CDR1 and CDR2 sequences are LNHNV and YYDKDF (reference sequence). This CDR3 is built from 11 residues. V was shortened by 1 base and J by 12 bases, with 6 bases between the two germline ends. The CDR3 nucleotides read TGTGCCACCAGCAGAGTCGAAGAACTGTTTTTT. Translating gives CATSRVEELFF. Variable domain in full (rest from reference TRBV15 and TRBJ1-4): DAMVIQNPRYQVTQFGKPVTLSCSQTLNHNVMYWYQQKSSQAPKLLFHYYDKDFNNEADTPDNFQSRRPNTSFCFLDIRSPGLGDTAMYLCATSRVEELFFGSGTQLSVL.

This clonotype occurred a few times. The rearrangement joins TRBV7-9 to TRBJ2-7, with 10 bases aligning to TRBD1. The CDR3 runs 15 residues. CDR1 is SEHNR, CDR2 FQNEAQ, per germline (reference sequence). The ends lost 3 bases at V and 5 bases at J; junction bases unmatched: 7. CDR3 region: CASSLGGQGSHEQYV. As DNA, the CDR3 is TGTGCCAGCAGCTTGGGGGGACAGGGGTCCCACGAGCAGTACGTC.

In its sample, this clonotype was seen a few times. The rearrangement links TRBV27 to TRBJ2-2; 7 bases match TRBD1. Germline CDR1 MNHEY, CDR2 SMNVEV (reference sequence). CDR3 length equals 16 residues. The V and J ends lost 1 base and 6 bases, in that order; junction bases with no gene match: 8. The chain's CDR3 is CASSLFAGRGPGELFF. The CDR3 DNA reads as TGTGCCAGCAGTTTATTTGCCGGAAGGGGGCCCGGGGAGCTGTTTTTT.